This TCR beta chain originates from a study of T cells expressing NK-cell markers. Turning to the study itself: Beta-chain profiling covered CD3+CD56+NKG2C+, CD3+CD56+NKG2C- and CD3+CD56-NKG2C+ sorted subsets. Sequenced donors, eight in total, included seven who were HCMV-seropositive and one who was seronegative.

TCRdb reanalyzed the 5' RACE reads and collapses them to one entry per CDR3 protein, without DNA. This sample contains about 460,000 distinct CDR3 sequences. For this clonotype: What it binds is unknown.

Study outcomes and limitations: Dominant NKG2C+ clonotype frequencies of 1.0-7.0% of CD8+ T cells were measured in 5 or 6 donors. Nothing established the HCMV specificity of expanded NKG2C+ T cell clones.

The sample was blood T cells: a sorted CD56 or NKG2C T cell subset, CD4+ or CD8+ T cells, or bulk PBMC T cells (not recorded which). The receptor comes from a woman between 50 and 59 years old in good health.

CDR3 amino acids: CATSRDSLDRNYGYTF. This chain connects TRBV15 to TRBJ1-2; TCRdb's assignment of TRBD1 cannot be checked, as there is no DNA. This CDR3 region has 16 residues. CDR1 and CDR2 from the germline V gene are LNHNV and YYDKDF (reference sequence).